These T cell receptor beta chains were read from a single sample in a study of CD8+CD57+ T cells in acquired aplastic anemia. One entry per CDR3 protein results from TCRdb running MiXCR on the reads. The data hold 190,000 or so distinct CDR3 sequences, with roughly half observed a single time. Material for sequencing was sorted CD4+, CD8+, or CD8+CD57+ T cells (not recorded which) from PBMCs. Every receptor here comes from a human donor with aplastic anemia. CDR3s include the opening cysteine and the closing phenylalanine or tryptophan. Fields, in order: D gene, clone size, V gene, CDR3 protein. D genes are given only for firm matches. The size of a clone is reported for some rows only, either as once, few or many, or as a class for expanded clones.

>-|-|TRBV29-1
CSVEAPGRTDTQYF
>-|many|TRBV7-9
CASSLEAGLNYGYTF
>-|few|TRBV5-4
CASSLVQASEAFF
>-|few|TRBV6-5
CASSPGGAGNTEAFF
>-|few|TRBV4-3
CASSLGHSSTDTQHF
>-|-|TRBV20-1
CSARGLTDTQYF
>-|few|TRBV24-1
CATSDLDNWADTQYF
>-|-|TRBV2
CASRTQGPTGELFF
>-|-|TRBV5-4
CASSLDMEGKELFF
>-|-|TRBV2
CASTVYAYGGNEQFF
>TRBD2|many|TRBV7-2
CASSPTSGGMTDTQYF
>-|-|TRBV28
CASSLTYNEQFF
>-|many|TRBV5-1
CASSLARGGRTDTQYF
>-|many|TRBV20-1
CSARWLQLGNTIYF
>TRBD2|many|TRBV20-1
CTPRSGGAGEQFF
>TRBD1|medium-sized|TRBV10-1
CASSASGQGLSNQPQHF
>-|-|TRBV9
CASSTQGGGSAETQYF
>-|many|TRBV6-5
CASSYSPSQETQYF
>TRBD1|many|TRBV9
CASSPGQGRSEKLFF
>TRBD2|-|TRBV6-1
CASIKRGSDTQYF
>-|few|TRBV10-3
CAISVREKTEAFF
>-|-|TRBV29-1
CSVGGGTEAFF
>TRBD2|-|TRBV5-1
CASSFNSGSYEQYF
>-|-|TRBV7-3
CASSPGTTIEAFF
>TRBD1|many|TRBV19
CASSIDRVLNEQFF
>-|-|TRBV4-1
CASSHRRPEQFF
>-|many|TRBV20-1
CSAQRPDEQYF
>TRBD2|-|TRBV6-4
CASSDPTSGGRNEQFF
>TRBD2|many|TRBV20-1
CSARPLKGGRSTDTQYF
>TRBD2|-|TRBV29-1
CSVDTSGRALGDTQYF
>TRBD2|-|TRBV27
CASSLQASGTSSYEQYF
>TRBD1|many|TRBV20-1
CSARNRGPSYGYTF
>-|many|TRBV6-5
CASSSAGSRKLFF
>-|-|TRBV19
CASSITFNTEAFF
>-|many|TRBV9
CASSGGRKGELFF
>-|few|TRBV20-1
CSARARGESPLHF
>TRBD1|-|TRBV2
CASSTQGAYGYTF
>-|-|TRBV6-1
CASSEARGQPQHF
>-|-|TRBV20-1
CSASGGESNEKLFF
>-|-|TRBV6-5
CASSYNPTAIVHF
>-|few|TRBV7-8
CASSQDRNEQYF
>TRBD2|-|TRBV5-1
CASSWTSGRAGEQYF
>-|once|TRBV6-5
CASSWGLLAGELFF
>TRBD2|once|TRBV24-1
CATSDSTSGRLLGQYF
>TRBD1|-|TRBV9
CASSVGWGQGYEQYF
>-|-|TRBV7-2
CASRVTGTNEKLFF
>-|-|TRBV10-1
CASSVCGGDEQYF
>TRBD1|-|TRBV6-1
CASRTGNTDTQYF
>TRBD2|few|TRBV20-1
CSVAAGGTSYNEQFF
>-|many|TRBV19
CASSITTAGSTEAFF
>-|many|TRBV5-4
CASSWTPGYEQYF
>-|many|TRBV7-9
CASSSEGSGNEKLFF
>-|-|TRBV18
CASSPEAGGVAQRF
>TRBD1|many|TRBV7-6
CASTRTGGASDEQYF
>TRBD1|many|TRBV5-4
CASSLFSDRGEQYF
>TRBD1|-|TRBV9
CASSVDDRGMGETQYF
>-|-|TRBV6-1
CASSERGADTQYF
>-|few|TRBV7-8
CASSLVGRDTQYF